Following are 27 T cell receptor beta chains from one sample sequenced in a study of technical replicates of blood from a few donors. Method: immunoSEQ multiplex PCR; TCRdb's copy keeps in-frame clones and lacks some. Of around 70,000 clones listed, 95% are singletons. Material for sequencing was T cells isolated from PBMCs. The receptors stem from a human donor in good health.

This clone was detected once. This sequence joins TRBV5-6 and TRBJ1-1; D is possibly TRBD1 (6 bases). The CDR3 totals 15 residues. The V end was cut by 2 bases, the J end by 2 bases, with 13 bases between. Germline V gene sequence: CDR1 SGHDT, CDR2 YYEEEE. The CDR3 bases are TGTGCCAGCAGCTTAGGGGGTCGGGGCAACACTGAAGCTTTCTTT. Protein: CASSLGGRGNTEAFF.

The table lists this clone with a count of one. In DNA, the CDR3 is TGTGCCAGCAGGCCTCTAGCGAAGGGGATCTATGAGCAGTTCTTC. This codes for CASRPLAKGIYEQFF. This chain connects TRBV28 to TRBJ2-1, with D possibly being TRBD2 (6 bases). V lost 6 bases, J lost 8 bases, and 20 bases lay in between. The CDR3 length is 15 residues. Looked up from germline, CDR1 is MDHEN and CDR2 is SYDVKM.

J is TRBJ2-6 and V is TRBV6-5; D ambiguous. The V end lost 6 bases, the J end lost 0 bases, and 6 bases lay between the germline ends. From germline, CDR1 is MNHEY and CDR2 SVGAGI. The CDR3 consists of 14 residues. In DNA form, the CDR3 reads TGTGCCAGCAGCCTATACTCTGGGGCCAACGTCCTGACTTTC. Protein: CASSLYSGANVLTF.

The genes are TRBV5-1 and TRBJ2-7; perhaps TRBD2 as D (5 bases). The CDR3 loop spans 16 amino acids. V gave up 0 bases and J gave up 7 bases, with 20 bases separating them. The germline V gene encodes CDR1 SGHRS and CDR2 YFSETQ. CDR3 loop: CASSLGPSRELGEQYF. The DNA for the CDR3 is TGCGCCAGCAGCTTGGGTCCTTCTAGGGAGCTTGGGGAGCAGTACTTC.

J is TRBJ1-5 and V is TRBV16, with TRBD1 identical over 7 bases. This CDR3 spans 14 amino acids. The V gene end was trimmed by 2 bases and the J gene end by 7 bases; junction bases not matched to a gene: 5. Per germline, CDR1 KGHSY and CDR2 FQNENV. CDR3 bases: TGTGCCAGCAGCCAAAAACAGGGGATGCAGCCCCAGCATTTT. The encoded protein is CASSQKQGMQPQHF.

This chain uses TRBV6-5 with TRBJ1-2; 9 nucleotides match TRBD1. Germline CDR1 reads MNHEY; CDR2 reads SVGAGI. J lost 4 bases, V lost 2 bases, and 2 bases had no gene match. This CDR3 spans 14 amino acids. CDR3 region: CASSYDRGVYGYTF. CDR3 coding DNA: TGTGCCAGCAGTTACGACAGGGGGGTCTATGGCTACACCTTC.

The chain links TRBV6-6 to TRBJ2-7; D may be TRBD1 (5 bases). CDR3 length: 15 residues. The germline V gene encodes CDR1 MNHNY and CDR2 SVGAGI (reference sequence). V dropped 6 bases and J dropped 1 base, with 16 bases sitting between them. Written as DNA, the CDR3 is TGTGCCAGCAGCCCCTTCGTACAGGTATCCTACGAGCAGTACTTC. It yields the protein CASSPFVQVSYEQYF.

The sample holds one count of this clone. V and J are TRBV5-1 and TRBJ1-5, with 7 bases that match TRBD1. Trimming at V came to 4 bases and at J to 3 bases, leaving 4 bases not matched to a gene. The CDR3 spans 14 residues. Per the germline V gene, CDR1 is SGHRS and CDR2 is YFSETQ. The CDR3 DNA reads TGCGCCAGCAGCGGGACAGTTTACAATCAGCCCCAGCATTTT. Encoded protein: CASSGTVYNQPQHF.

The genes are TRBV12-5 and TRBJ1-1; 7 nucleotides align to TRBD1. The ends lost 0 bases at V and 3 bases at J; junction bases unmatched: 10. CDR3 length: 17 amino acids. Per germline, CDR1 LGHNT and CDR2 FRNRAP. The CDR3: CASGLVFTGTDYTEAFF. The CDR3 nucleotides are TGTGCTAGTGGTTTGGTCTTTACCGGGACAGACTACACTGAAGCTTTCTTT.

V is TRBV9 and J is TRBJ2-6; D is perhaps TRBD1 (7 bases). CDR3 length: 17 residues. V was clipped by 7 bases and J by 0 bases, with 17 bases between them. Germline assignment: CDR1 SGDLS and CDR2 YYNGEE. For the CDR3, the DNA is TGTGCCAGCCGGGGGATTGGGACAGACTCTGGGGCCAACGTCCTGACTTTC. This sequence encodes CASRGIGTDSGANVLTF.

CDR3 region: CASSITGGSYEQYF. The DNA for the CDR3 is TGTGCCAGTAGTATTACAGGGGGCTCCTACGAGCAGTACTTC. V gene TRBV19 combines with J gene TRBJ2-7, with 8 positions matching TRBD1. Germline CDR1 LNHDA, CDR2 SQIVND (reference sequence). Trimming at V came to 3 bases and at J to 0 bases, leaving 1 base not matched to a gene. CDR3 length: 14 residues.

The chain combines TRBV19 with TRBJ1-2; the D is unclear. CDR3 length: 13 amino acids. The germline V and J ends were trimmed by 4 bases and 4 bases, with 10 bases remaining between them. CDR1 and CDR2 (germline): LNHDA, SQIVND (reference sequence). CDR3 amino acids: CASSSSDGYGYTF. The CDR3 DNA reads as TGTGCCAGTAGTAGTAGCGACGGCTATGGCTACACCTTC. Combining the CDR3 with reference TRBV19 and TRBJ1-2 gives the whole variable domain DGGITQSPKYLFRKEGQNVTLSCEQNLNHDAMYWYRQDPGQGLRLIYYSQIVNDFQKGDIAEGYSVSREKKESFPLTVTSAQKNPTAFYLCASSSSDGYGYTFGSGTRLTVV.

V and J are TRBV27 and TRBJ1-4; possibly TRBD1 for D (5 bases). Trimming removed 8 bases at V and 6 bases at J, with 22 bases between. Germline CDR1 and CDR2: MNHEY and SMNVEV (reference sequence). The CDR3 covers 16 residues. DNA of the CDR3: TGTGCCAGCGCATCCCTCGGGAGGGGCGTTTATGAAAAACTGTTTTTT. As protein: CASASLGRGVYEKLFF.

The chain carries TRBV27 and TRBJ2-1; 9 bases align to TRBD1. This CDR3 contains 13 residues. V lost 7 bases to trimming and J lost 8 bases; unmatched junction nucleotides: 6. Germline V CDR1 and CDR2: MNHEY, SMNVEV (reference sequence). DNA of the CDR3: TGTGCCAGCACCCAGGGACAGGGAGATGAGCAGTTCTTC. Protein product: CASTQGQGDEQFF.

This clone is a singleton in its sample. The chain links TRBV7-9 to TRBJ1-2; 7 bases are shared with TRBD1. CDR3 size: 12 residues. V lost 5 bases to trimming and J lost 8 bases; unmatched junction nucleotides: 5. Germline lookup yields CDR1 SEHNR and CDR2 FQNEAQ (reference sequence). The CDR3: CASSNLGQGYTF. The CDR3 DNA sequence: TGTGCCAGCAGCAATCTGGGACAGGGCTACACCTTC. Complete variable domain (other parts from reference TRBV7-9 and TRBJ1-2): DTGVSQNPRHKITKRGQNVTFRCDPISEHNRLYWYRQTLGQGPEFLTYFQNEAQLEKSRLLSDRFSAERPKGSFSTLEIQRTEQGDSAMYLCASSNLGQGYTFGSGTRLTVV.

This clone came up a few times. V gene TRBV5-1 combines with J gene TRBJ1-5; a possible D gene is TRBD1 (6 bases). The V end was cut by 4 bases, the J end by 2 bases, with 10 bases between. The germline V gene encodes CDR1 SGHRS and CDR2 YFSETQ. CDR3 length: 14 amino acids. Here the CDR3 reads CASSPGTRNQPQHF. In nucleotides, the CDR3 is TGCGCCAGCAGCCCTGGGACACGCAATCAGCCCCAGCATTTT.

The rearrangement links TRBV27 to TRBJ2-7; 7 bases match TRBD2. Losses at the gene ends were 6 bases for V and 1 base for J; bases not matched to a gene: 9. This CDR3 is 15 amino acids long. Germline V gene data show CDR1 as MNHEY and CDR2 as SMNVEV (reference sequence). Here the CDR3 reads CASRSLAAGSYEQYF. The CDR3 region has the DNA TGTGCCAGCAGGAGTCTAGCGGCGGGGTCCTACGAGCAGTACTTC.

This chain links TRBV15 with TRBJ2-7, with TRBD1 identical over 9 bases. The germline V gene has CDR1 LNHNV and CDR2 YYDKDF (reference sequence). CDR3 length: 15 amino acids. The V gene end was trimmed by 0 bases and the J gene end by 9 bases; junction bases not matched to a gene: 9. CDR3 nucleotide sequence: TGTGCCACCAGCAGAGATGGGGACAGGGTCAACGTGCAGTACTTC. This gives the protein CATSRDGDRVNVQYF.

The chain carries TRBV11-1 and TRBJ1-1; no firm D call. The germline CDR1 and CDR2 sequences are SGHAT and FQDESV (reference sequence). The CDR3 contains 15 residues. The V gene lost 1 base and the J gene lost 0 bases, with 9 bases spanning the gap. The CDR3 coding sequence is TGTGCCAGCAGCTTAGGGACGGGGATGAACACTGAAGCTTTCTTT. Translation gives CASSLGTGMNTEAFF.

A remark on this clone: Other nucleotide sequences from this sample produce the same CDR3. This chain links TRBV5-1 with TRBJ1-1, with D unresolved. V was clipped by 0 bases and J by 0 bases, with 6 bases between them. Looked up from germline, CDR1 is SGHRS and CDR2 is YFSETQ. CDR3 length equals 14 residues. This chain's CDR3 is CASSLATVNTEAFF. The CDR3 nucleotides are TGCGCCAGCAGCTTGGCCACGGTGAACACTGAAGCTTTCTTT.

The genes are TRBV2 and TRBJ1-1; 7 nucleotides align to TRBD1. Trimming took 5 bases from V and 3 from J; bases not matched to a gene: 6. CDR3 length equals 14 residues. In germline, CDR1 is SNHLY, CDR2 FYNNEI. The CDR3 sequence is CASSLEQGYTEAFF. CDR3 nucleotide sequence: TGTGCCAGCAGTCTCGAACAGGGGTACACTGAAGCTTTCTTT.

The genes are TRBV5-1 and TRBJ2-7; the match to TRBD2 covers 11 bases. The CDR3 sequence is 16 residues long. Germline lookup yields CDR1 SGHRS and CDR2 YFSETQ. J lost 0 bases, V lost 3 bases, and 5 bases had no gene match. The CDR3 protein is CASSYLTSGDSYEQYF. In DNA form, the CDR3 reads TGCGCCAGCAGCTACTTGACTAGCGGGGACTCCTACGAGCAGTACTTC.

The DNA for the CDR3 is TGTGCCTGGGCTGAGAGGACTGAAGCTTTCTTT. It specifies CAWAERTEAFF. The V call is TRBV30, the J call TRBJ1-1; D unclear. V gave up 5 bases and J gave up 5 bases, with 9 bases separating them. The germline V gene encodes CDR1 GTSNPN and CDR2 SVGIG (reference sequence). This CDR3 spans 11 amino acids.

The chain is built from TRBV28 and TRBJ2-7, with TRBD1 matching 8 bases. J gave up 2 bases and V 4 bases, and 4 bases lay outside the gene matches. From germline, CDR1 is MDHEN and CDR2 SYDVKM. This CDR3 is 14 amino acids long. CDR3 amino acids: CASSSGQETYEQYF. The CDR3 coding sequence is TGTGCCAGCAGTTCGGGACAGGAGACCTACGAGCAGTACTTC.

The chain links TRBV15 to TRBJ2-2; D perhaps matches TRBD2 (7 bases). CDR1 and CDR2 from the germline V gene are LNHNV and YYDKDF (reference sequence). V was trimmed by 1 base and J by 6 bases, leaving 9 bases between them. The CDR3 spans 14 residues. CDR3 sequence reads: CATSRGGGAGELFF. The CDR3 region has the DNA TGTGCCACCAGCAGAGGAGGGGGGGCCGGGGAGCTGTTTTTT.

This chain links TRBV4-2 with TRBJ1-6, with 10 nucleotides matching TRBD1. V was clipped by 1 base and J by 8 bases; unmatched bases: 20. Per the germline V gene, CDR1 is LGHNA and CDR2 is YNFKEQ. CDR3 length equals 21 residues. CDR3 nucleotide sequence: TGTGCCAGCAGCCAAGCGACCACCCCCCGGGGACAGGGGCAGAATTATTCACCCCTCCACTTT. Amino acids: CASSQATTPRGQGQNYSPLHF.

The rearrangement uses TRBV6-5 and TRBJ2-7; TRBD1 agrees at 8 bases. Germline CDR1 reads MNHEY; CDR2 reads SVGAGI. CDR3 size: 13 residues. V gave up 2 bases and J gave up 5 bases; unmatched junction bases: 2. CDR3 in DNA: TGTGCCAGCAGTTACCAGGGGGCCAACGAGCAGTACTTC. Translating gives CASSYQGANEQYF.